This T cell receptor beta chain appears in the sequencing data of a study of T-cell memory formation after mild COVID-19. TCRdb processed the 5' RACE reads anew with MiXCR; each CDR3 protein has one entry. Among under 250,000 distinct CDR3 sequences listed, more than 9% were seen once. This clonotype was seen a few times. Its antigen remains unidentified. Study-wide results and caveats: CD4+ contracting clones lay mainly in CM and EM, CD8+ ones in EMRA.

The clonotype originates from a man younger than 30 who had mild COVID-19 (a few samples of this study predate the infection). Cell type and time point are not known. The source material was PBMCs or a T cell subset sorted from them (not recorded which).

CDR3 in DNA: TGTGCCAGCCAAGAACGTACGGATTCACCCCTCCACTTT. Its protein product is CASQERTDSPLHF. The V and J genes are TRBV6-2 or TRBV6-3 and TRBJ1-6, with D hard to call. Trimming stripped 8 bases from V and 8 bases from J, with 13 bases between. Germline lookup yields CDR1 MNHEY and CDR2 SVGEGT. CDR3 length: 13 residues.